Shown below are 29 T cell receptor beta chains from a single sample sequenced in a study of T cell repertoires in cytomegalovirus infection. TCRdb re-called the reads with MiXCR, one entry per CDR3 protein. The sample records 100,000 or so distinct CDR3 sequences, less than 25% being singletons. The sequenced material came from CD8+ T cells from PBMCs. The origin of the receptors is a human donor in good health (CMV status not recorded). Some clones in this sample may be carry-over from other donors' samples.

This clonotype was seen once. V usage is TRBV15 and J usage is TRBJ2-1; no firm D call. V shed 3 bases and J shed 8 bases, with 14 bases lying between them. The CDR3 sequence is 14 residues long. Germline V gene data show CDR1 as LNHNV and CDR2 as YYDKDF (reference sequence). Here the CDR3 DNA reads TGTGCCACCAGCAGGGCGACCATCGGCGATGAGCAGTTCTTC. Encoded protein: CATSRATIGDEQFF.

Only a few counts were recorded for this clonotype. The chain combines TRBV10-3 with TRBJ1-1; D unclear. Trimming stripped 2 bases from V and 5 bases from J, with 15 bases between. Germline loops: CDR1 ENHRY, CDR2 SYGVKD. The CDR3 loop spans 15 amino acids. CDR3 sequence (DNA): TGTGCCATCAGTGAGCCCTCGATCTTGAGGACTGAAGCTTTCTTT. Translated, it gives CAISEPSILRTEAFF.

This clonotype was counted at least ten times. CDR3 protein: CASLWAGGSGYNEQFF. CDR3 coding DNA: TGTGCCAGCTTATGGGCGGGAGGGTCAGGATACAATGAGCAGTTCTTC. J is TRBJ2-1 and V is TRBV7-9; 9 nucleotides line up with TRBD2. This CDR3 is built from 16 residues. V was pared by 8 bases and J by 4 bases, with 12 bases of the junction left unmatched. CDR1 is SEHNR and CDR2 is FQNEAQ in the germline V gene (reference sequence). Based on the CDR3 plus reference TRBV7-9 and TRBJ2-1, the full variable domain is DTGVSQNPRHKITKRGQNVTFRCDPISEHNRLYWYRQTLGQGPEFLTYFQNEAQLEKSRLLSDRFSAERPKGSFSTLEIQRTEQGDSAMYLCASLWAGGSGYNEQFFGPGTRLTVL.

A word on this clonotype: An end of the junction does not agree with germline; a read error may underlie this. The chain carries TRBV5-1 and TRBJ1-1; no definite D call. The germline CDR1 and CDR2 sequences are SGHRS and YFSETQ. The CDR3 consists of 11 residues. The CDR3 here is CASNLGTEAFF. The DNA for the CDR3 is TGCGCCAGCAACTTGGGCACTGAAGCTTTCTTT.

This clonotype turned up a few times. The CDR3 reads CASSLGVGNYGYTF. As DNA, the CDR3 is TGTGCCAGCAGCTTAGGTGTAGGGAACTATGGCTACACCTTC. The rearrangement joins TRBV7-9 to TRBJ1-2, with D unclear. Germline CDR1 and CDR2: SEHNR and FQNEAQ (reference sequence). The CDR3 extends over 14 amino acids. Trimming took 1 base from V and 2 from J, leaving 8 bases between them.

The rearrangement uses TRBV7-4 and TRBJ2-7, with a possible D match to TRBD2 (8 bases). The CDR3 sequence is 15 residues long. Germline V CDR1 and CDR2: SGHVT, SQSDAQ. V was clipped by 5 bases and J by 5 bases, with 19 bases between them. DNA of the CDR3: TGTGCCAGCAGCGGTAGACAGGGACTAGGTGACGAGCAGTACTTC. Residues: CASSGRQGLGDEQYF.

This clonotype was seen ten or more times. The V call is TRBV5-1, the J call TRBJ2-1, with 12 bases identical to TRBD2. Germline loops: CDR1 SGHRS, CDR2 YFSETQ. CDR3 length: 15 amino acids. With V trimmed by 3 bases and J by 10 bases, 8 bases remained unmatched. In DNA, the CDR3 is TGCGCCAGCAGCTGGACTAGCGGGGCTACAAGCGAGCAGTTCTTC. Protein: CASSWTSGATSEQFF.

This clonotype was observed a handful of times. The chain has TRBV15 and TRBJ2-7; TRBD1 matches at 12 bases. Germline V lookup: CDR1 LNHNV, CDR2 YYDKDF (reference sequence). V lost 1 base to trimming and J lost 6 bases; unmatched junction nucleotides: 7. The CDR3 sequence is 16 residues long. Here the CDR3 DNA reads TGTGCCACCAGCAGAGTGGCGGGACAGGGGGCGTTCGAGCAGTACTTC. Residues: CATSRVAGQGAFEQYF.

CDR3 in amino acids: CASSLADRVSETQYF. DNA of the CDR3: TGTGCCAGCAGCTTAGCCGACAGGGTATCGGAGACCCAGTACTTC. The chain couples TRBV11-3 to TRBJ2-5; 7 positions match TRBD1. The junction had 7 bases not matched to a gene; V was cut back by 1 base and J by 5 bases. This CDR3 has 15 amino acids. Germline V gives CDR1 SGHNT, CDR2 YENEEA.

The chain couples TRBV28 to TRBJ2-1; D is possibly TRBD2 (5 bases). CDR1 and CDR2 (germline): MDHEN, SYDVKM. The ends were cut back, 7 bases at V and 9 bases at J, with 10 bases in the middle. CDR3 size: 11 residues. This CDR3 is CASNDLAEQFF. CDR3 in DNA: TGTGCCAGCAACGATCTAGCTGAGCAGTTCTTC.

This rearrangement joins TRBV7-2 to TRBJ2-2; 15 bases map to TRBD2. The CDR3 is made up of 16 amino acids. V was clipped by 7 bases and J by 5 bases; unmatched bases: 5. Germline lookup yields CDR1 SGHTA and CDR2 FQGNSA. In DNA form, the CDR3 reads TGTGCCAGCATGAGAGGACTAGCGGGAGGGACCGGGGAGCTGTTTTTT. Translated, it gives CASMRGLAGGTGELFF.

The chain uses TRBV12-3 or TRBV12-4 and TRBJ2-7; 10 bases are shared with TRBD2. The CDR3 contains 14 residues. The V gene end was trimmed by 5 bases and the J gene end by 4 bases; junction bases not matched to a gene: 5. The CDR3 sequence: CASSLLAGEYEQYF. Written as DNA, the CDR3 is TGTGCCAGCAGTCTCCTAGCGGGGGAATACGAGCAGTACTTC.

The rearrangement joins TRBV29-1 to TRBJ2-6; possible D gene TRBD1, 6 bases. Looked up from germline, CDR1 is SQVTM and CDR2 is ANQGSEA. Trimming took 6 bases from V and 0 from J, leaving 18 bases between them. This CDR3 region has 17 residues. DNA of the CDR3: TGCAGCGTACTTACAGGGTACTCCAGCTCTGGGGCCAACGTCCTGACTTTC. It encodes CSVLTGYSSSGANVLTF.

There are many counts of this clonotype. The chain has TRBV6-2 or TRBV6-3 and TRBJ2-1; possible D gene TRBD2, 5 bases. Per germline, CDR1 MNHEY and CDR2 SVGEGT. V was cut by 0 bases and J by 2 bases, with 11 bases left in between. This CDR3 region has 16 residues. The CDR3 here is CASSYSMSGTYNEQFF. In DNA, the CDR3 is TGTGCCAGCAGTTACTCGATGTCGGGGACCTACAATGAGCAGTTCTTC.

V usage is TRBV29-1 and J usage is TRBJ2-3; no definite D call. Trimming took 3 bases from V and 5 from J, leaving 3 bases between them. CDR3 length equals 10 residues. In germline, CDR1 is SQVTM, CDR2 ANQGSEA. The CDR3 reads CSVDEDTQYF. The CDR3 region has the DNA TGCAGCGTTGATGAAGATACGCAGTATTTT.

In its sample, this clonotype was seen many times. The rearrangement joins TRBV12-3 or TRBV12-4 to TRBJ2-3; 10 bases are a match to TRBD2. The CDR3 loop spans 16 amino acids. J gave up 5 bases and V 8 bases, and 13 bases lay outside the gene matches. The CDR3 spells CASLRLAGVLQDTQYF. Here the CDR3 DNA reads TGTGCCAGCCTACGTCTAGCGGGGGTGCTCCAAGATACGCAGTATTTT.

This clonotype showed up just a few times. J is TRBJ1-2 and V is TRBV4-2; D ambiguous. This CDR3 is 14 amino acids long. Trimming took 1 base from V and 4 from J, leaving 10 bases between them. Germline V gene sequence: CDR1 LGHNA, CDR2 YNFKEQ. The CDR3 region is CASSQAGQTYGYTF. In DNA form, the CDR3 reads TGTGCCAGCAGCCAAGCCGGGCAGACCTATGGCTACACCTTC.

The V gene is TRBV28, the J gene TRBJ2-7, with 10 nucleotides matching TRBD1. This CDR3 is 12 amino acids long. J was trimmed by 3 bases and V by 10 bases; bases with no gene match: 3. CDR1 MDHEN and CDR2 SYDVKM come from the germline V gene. The CDR3 sequence is CATGQGVYEQYF. The CDR3 bases are TGTGCCACCGGACAGGGGGTCTACGAGCAGTACTTC.

The J gene is TRBJ2-5, the V gene TRBV28; 10 bases fit TRBD1. Trimming cost V 2 bases and J 2 bases; bases outside gene matches: 2. CDR3 length equals 15 residues. Per the germline V gene, CDR1 is MDHEN and CDR2 is SYDVKM. CDR3 region: CASSLGQGEQETQYF. As DNA, the CDR3 is TGTGCCAGCAGTTTAGGACAGGGGGAGCAAGAGACCCAGTACTTC.

This clonotype has only a few counts. The V and J genes are TRBV20-1 and TRBJ2-7; tentatively, D is TRBD1 (5 bases). CDR3 length: 15 amino acids. The V end was cut by 3 bases, the J end by 0 bases, with 15 bases between. The germline CDR1 and CDR2 sequences are DFQATT and SNEGSKA (reference sequence). CDR3 loop: CSARGLFRSSYEQYF. The CDR3 DNA sequence: TGCAGTGCTAGGGGGCTGTTTCGAAGCTCCTACGAGCAGTACTTC.

The chain links TRBV7-2 to TRBJ2-7; D is ambiguous. Trimming removed 4 bases at V and 2 bases at J, with 12 bases between. Germline V gene lookup returns CDR1 SGHTA and CDR2 FQGNSA. The CDR3 is made up of 14 amino acids. The CDR3 is CASSYRTETYEQYF. In DNA form, the CDR3 reads TGTGCCAGCAGCTACCGGACGGAGACCTACGAGCAGTACTTC.

The chain uses TRBV7-6 and TRBJ2-2, with D possibly being TRBD1 or TRBD2 (6 bases each). The length of the CDR3 is 12 residues. V gave up 8 bases and J gave up 4 bases, with 8 bases separating them. Germline-derived CDR1 and CDR2 are SGHVS and FNYEAQ. The CDR3 DNA sequence: TGTGCCAGCGGAGGGGGCACCGGGGAGCTGTTTTTT. Its translation: CASGGGTGELFF.

Comments on this clonotype: A read error may explain this, as a much larger clone is one base away. The chain couples TRBV7-6 to TRBJ1-3; 7 bases map to TRBD1. Germline loops: CDR1 SGHVS, CDR2 FNYEAQ. The CDR3 consists of 16 residues. The DNA for the CDR3 is TGTGCCAGCAGCTCCAACACAGGGGCATCTGGAAACACCTTATATTTT. Amino acid sequence: CASSSNTGASGNTLYF.

This clonotype turned up a few times. The J gene is TRBJ1-3, the V gene TRBV19; 7 nucleotides align to TRBD1. The CDR3 has 15 residues. The V gene end was trimmed by 4 bases and the J gene end by 2 bases; junction bases not matched to a gene: 5. Germline-derived CDR1 and CDR2 are LNHDA and SQIVND (reference sequence). The CDR3 nucleotides read TGTGCCAGTAGTAGCTGGGACAGAACTGGAAACACCATATATTTT. As protein: CASSSWDRTGNTIYF.

This clonotype was found once. A much larger clone differs from this one at a single base, so this may be a read error. The chain couples TRBV11-2 to TRBJ1-3, with D possibly matching TRBD1 (6 bases). From germline, CDR1 is SGHAT and CDR2 FQNNGV. This CDR3 comprises 17 residues. The CDR3 DNA is TGTACCAGCAGCTTAGTTACAGGGATCAGCTCTGGAAACACCATATATTTT. It specifies CTSSLVTGISSGNTIYF.

This clonotype was counted between two and nine times. This CDR3 reads CASSPRTGVTEAFF. In DNA form, the CDR3 reads TGTGCCAGCAGTCCCCGGACAGGGGTGACTGAAGCTTTCTTT. V gene TRBV28 combines with J gene TRBJ1-1, with TRBD1 matching over 9 bases. CDR1 and CDR2 from the germline V gene are MDHEN and SYDVKM. Trimming at V came to 5 bases and at J to 5 bases, leaving 6 bases not matched to a gene. This CDR3 comprises 14 residues.

At least ten counts were recorded for this clonotype. The J gene is TRBJ2-7, the V gene TRBV7-2; 7 bases match TRBD1. Per germline, CDR1 SGHTA and CDR2 FQGNSA. Trimming took 2 bases from V and 2 from J; bases not matched to a gene: 6. The CDR3 has 15 amino acids. Here the CDR3 DNA reads TGTGCCAGCAGCTTATCCGTGACAGGGACCTACGAGCAGTACTTC. The encoded protein is CASSLSVTGTYEQYF.

The rearrangement uses TRBV20-1 and TRBJ2-7, with a tentative D call TRBD2 (6 bases). CDR3 length: 13 residues. Trimming cost V 0 bases and J 4 bases, with 10 bases left between them. Per the germline V gene, CDR1 is DFQATT and CDR2 is SNEGSKA (reference sequence). This CDR3 is CSARDSSAYEQYF. CDR3 DNA: TGCAGTGCTAGAGATTCTAGCGCGTACGAGCAGTACTTC.

The rearrangement joins TRBV29-1 to TRBJ2-1; 11 nucleotides align to TRBD2. Trimming removed 2 bases from V and 7 bases from J; junction bases left unmatched: 7. Germline loops: CDR1 SQVTM, CDR2 ANQGSEA. This CDR3 is 15 amino acids long. The CDR3, as DNA: TGCAGCGTTGAATTGACTAGCGGGGAACTTAATGAGCAGTTCTTC. This gives the protein CSVELTSGELNEQFF.